Here is one TCR beta chain with its context. No antigen is known for it. The data belong to a study of human versus mouse CDR3 diversity and MHC coevolution. About the research overall: Reportedly, immunoSEQ detects one in 200,000 T cells with minimized PCR bias. Study-wide findings and caveats: iCHAO1 estimated the human TCR beta repertoire at some 1.6 million clonotypes. Most of the three human donors had the lowest clonal inequality.

Naive CD4 T cells, CD45RO-negative and CD62L-positive, were flow-sorted from PBMCs. TCRdb's table, derived via immunoSEQ multiplex PCR, lists solely in-frame clones and lacks some. The data hold 60,000 to 95,000 clones, with approximately 90% observed a single time. The sequenced sample was naive CD4+ T cells from blood. The subset: CD45RO-negative CD62L-positive naive CD4 T cells. The TCR originated in a person aged 30 to 69 in good health.

As DNA, the CDR3 is TGTGCCAGCAGCCTTGGGGGGGGAGGGTACGAGCAGTACTTC. It translates to CASSLGGGGYEQYF. V gene TRBV5-4 combines with J gene TRBJ2-7, with 7 positions matching TRBD2. V gave up 4 bases and J gave up 4 bases; unmatched junction bases: 8. The CDR3 loop spans 14 amino acids. Germline loops: CDR1 SGHNT, CDR2 YYREEE (reference sequence). Drawing the rest from reference TRBV5-4 and TRBJ2-7, the complete variable domain is ETGVTQSPTHLIKTRGQQVTLRCSSQSGHNTVSWYQQALGQGPQFIFQYYREEENGRGNFPPRFSGLQFPNYSSELNVNALELDDSALYLCASSLGGGGYEQYFGPGTRLTVT.